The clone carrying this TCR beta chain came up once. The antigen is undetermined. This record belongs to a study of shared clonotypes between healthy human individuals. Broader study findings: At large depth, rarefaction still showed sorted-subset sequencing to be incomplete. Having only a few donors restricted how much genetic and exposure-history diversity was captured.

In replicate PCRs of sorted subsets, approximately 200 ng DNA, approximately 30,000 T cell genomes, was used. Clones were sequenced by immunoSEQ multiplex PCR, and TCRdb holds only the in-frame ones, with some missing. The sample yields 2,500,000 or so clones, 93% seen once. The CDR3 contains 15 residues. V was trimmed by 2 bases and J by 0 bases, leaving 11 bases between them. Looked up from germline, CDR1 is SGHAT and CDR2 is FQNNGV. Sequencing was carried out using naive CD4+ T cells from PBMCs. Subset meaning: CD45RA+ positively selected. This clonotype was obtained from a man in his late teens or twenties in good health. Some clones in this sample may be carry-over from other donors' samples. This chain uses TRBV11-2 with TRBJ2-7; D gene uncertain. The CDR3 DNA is TGTGCCAGCAGCTTAACACGGCTGAGCTCCTACGAGCAGTACTTC. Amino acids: CASSLTRLSSYEQYF. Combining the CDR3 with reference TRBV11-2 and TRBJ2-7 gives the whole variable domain EAGVAQSPRYKIIEKRQSVAFWCNPISGHATLYWYQQILGQGPKLLIQFQNNGVVDDSQLPKDRFSAERLKGVDSTLKIQPAKLEDSAVYLCASSLTRLSSYEQYFGPGTRLTVT.